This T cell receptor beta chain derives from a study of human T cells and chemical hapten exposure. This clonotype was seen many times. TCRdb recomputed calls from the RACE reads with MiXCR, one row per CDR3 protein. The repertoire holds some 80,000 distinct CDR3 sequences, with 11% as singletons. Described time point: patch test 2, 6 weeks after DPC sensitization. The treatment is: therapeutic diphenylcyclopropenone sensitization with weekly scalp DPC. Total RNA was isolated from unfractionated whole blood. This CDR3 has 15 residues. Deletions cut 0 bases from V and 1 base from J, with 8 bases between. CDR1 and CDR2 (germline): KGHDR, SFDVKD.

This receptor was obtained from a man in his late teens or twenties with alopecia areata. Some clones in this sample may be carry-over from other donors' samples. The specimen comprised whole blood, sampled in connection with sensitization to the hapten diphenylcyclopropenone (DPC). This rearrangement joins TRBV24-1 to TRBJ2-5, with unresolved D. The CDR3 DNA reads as TGTGCCACCAGTGATTTGCCCGGCCGCCAAGAGACCCAGTACTTC. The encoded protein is CATSDLPGRQETQYF.